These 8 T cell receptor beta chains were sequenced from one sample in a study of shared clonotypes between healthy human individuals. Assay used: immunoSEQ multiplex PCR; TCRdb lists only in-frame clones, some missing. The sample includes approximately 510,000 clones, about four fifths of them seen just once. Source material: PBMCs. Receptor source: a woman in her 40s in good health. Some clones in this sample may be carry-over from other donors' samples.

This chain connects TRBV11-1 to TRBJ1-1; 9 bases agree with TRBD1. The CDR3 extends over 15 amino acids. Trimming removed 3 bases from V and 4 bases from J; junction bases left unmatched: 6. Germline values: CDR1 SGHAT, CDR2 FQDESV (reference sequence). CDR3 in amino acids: CASSLWGQGRTEAFF. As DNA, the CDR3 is TGTGCCAGCAGCTTGTGGGGACAGGGTCGCACTGAAGCTTTCTTT.

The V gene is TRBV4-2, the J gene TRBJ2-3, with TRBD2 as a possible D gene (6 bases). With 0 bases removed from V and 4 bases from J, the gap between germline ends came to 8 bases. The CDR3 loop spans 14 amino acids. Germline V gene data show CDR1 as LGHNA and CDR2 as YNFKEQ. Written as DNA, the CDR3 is TGTGCCAGCAGCCAAGAAGCGGGCGCAGATACGCAGTATTTT. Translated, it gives CASSQEAGADTQYF.

This CDR3 is CASSRSGGTGELFF. CDR3 nucleotides: TGTGCCAGCTCACGTTCCGGGGGCACCGGGGAGCTGTTTTTT. The chain has TRBV18 and TRBJ2-2, with D tentatively TRBD2 (6 bases). V was trimmed by 4 bases and J by 4 bases, leaving 10 bases between them. Germline V gene sequence: CDR1 KGHSH, CDR2 LQKENI. The CDR3 has 14 amino acids.

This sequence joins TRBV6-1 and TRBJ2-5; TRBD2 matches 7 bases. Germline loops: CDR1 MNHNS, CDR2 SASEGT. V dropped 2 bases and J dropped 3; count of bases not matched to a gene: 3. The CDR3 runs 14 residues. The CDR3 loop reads CASSEYAGEETQYF. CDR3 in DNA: TGTGCCAGCAGTGAATATGCGGGAGAAGAGACCCAGTACTTC.

CDR3 in amino acids: CASSSGGQVNDEQFF. Written as DNA, the CDR3 is TGTGCCAGCAGCTCAGGGGGACAGGTGAACGATGAGCAGTTCTTC. The chain has TRBV7-3 and TRBJ2-1, with TRBD1 matching over 8 bases. CDR1 is SGHTA and CDR2 is FQGTGA in the germline V gene. CDR3 length equals 15 residues. V lost 4 bases to trimming and J lost 8 bases; unmatched junction nucleotides: 10.

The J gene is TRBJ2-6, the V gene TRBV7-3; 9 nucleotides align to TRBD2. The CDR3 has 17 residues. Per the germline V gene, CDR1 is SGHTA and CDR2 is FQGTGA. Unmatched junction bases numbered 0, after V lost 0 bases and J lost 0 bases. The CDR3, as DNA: TGTGCCAGCAGCTTAACTAGCGGGGGCTCTGGGGCCAACGTCCTGACTTTC. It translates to CASSLTSGGSGANVLTF.

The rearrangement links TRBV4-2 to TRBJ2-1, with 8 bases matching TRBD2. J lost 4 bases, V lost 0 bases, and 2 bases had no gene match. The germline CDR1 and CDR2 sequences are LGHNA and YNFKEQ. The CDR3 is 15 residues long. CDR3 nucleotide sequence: TGTGCCAGCAGCCAAGATGGACTAGCTTACAATGAGCAGTTCTTC. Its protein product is CASSQDGLAYNEQFF.

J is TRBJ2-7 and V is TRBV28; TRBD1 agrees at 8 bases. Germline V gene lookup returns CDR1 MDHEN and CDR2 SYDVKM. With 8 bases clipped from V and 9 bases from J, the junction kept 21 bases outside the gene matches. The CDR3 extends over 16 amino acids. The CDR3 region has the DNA TGTGCCAGCGCCCAGGGGGCGGTGGGATCTCGAGGTGGGCAGTACTTC. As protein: CASAQGAVGSRGGQYF.